The T cell receptor (beta chain) under discussion was sequenced for a study of OX40 agonist ivuxolimab in advanced cancers. Looking at the study overall: Ivuxolimab is a fully human IgG2 antibody that activates OX40 (CD134).

CDR3 length: 13 residues. The ends were cut back, 0 bases at V and 3 bases at J, with 7 bases in the middle. The germline V gene has CDR1 SGHRS and CDR2 YFSETQ. Measured with immunoSEQ multiplex PCR; TCRdb has only the in-frame clones, and not every one. The profile shows approximately 82,000 clones, just over 85% of them singletons. Findings and limits, study-wide: Blood T cells, both CD4+ and CD8+, expanded clonally by week 6 at 0.1 to 3.0 mg/kg. With doses of 0.1-3.0 mg/kg, partial responders showed among the lowest clonal expansion.

On this clone: No antigen is known for it.

The V gene is TRBV5-1, the J gene TRBJ2-7; no firm D call. Specimen: CD4+ or CD8+ T cells sorted from blood, collected in a trial of the OX40 agonist ivuxolimab. The source of this sequence is an adult with an advanced solid tumor such as melanoma, head and neck, liver or kidney cancer. CDR3 region: CASSLVQDYEQYF. The CDR3 DNA reads as TGCGCCAGCAGCTTGGTTCAAGACTACGAGCAGTACTTC.